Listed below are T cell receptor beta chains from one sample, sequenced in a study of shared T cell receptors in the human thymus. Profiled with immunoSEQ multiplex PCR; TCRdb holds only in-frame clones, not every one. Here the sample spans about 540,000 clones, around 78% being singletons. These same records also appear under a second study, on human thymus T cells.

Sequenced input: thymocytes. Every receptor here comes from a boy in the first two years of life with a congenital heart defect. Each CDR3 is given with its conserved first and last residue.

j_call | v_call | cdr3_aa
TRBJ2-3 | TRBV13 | CASSPSLQGVGTDTQYF
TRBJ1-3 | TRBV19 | CASSTPFQGDGNTIYF
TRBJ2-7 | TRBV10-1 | CASSEGGRSYEQYF
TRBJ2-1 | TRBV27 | CASSWTGLYNEQFF
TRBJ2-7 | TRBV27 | CASSLFSGQGSWRPSYEQYF
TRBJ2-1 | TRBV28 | CASSLSPGQGDNEQFF
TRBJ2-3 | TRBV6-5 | CASCFESGATDTQYF
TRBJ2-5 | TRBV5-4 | CASSLISGSVGTQYF
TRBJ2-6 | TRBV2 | CASTPEAQTGANVLTF
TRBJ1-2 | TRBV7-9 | CASSFPDRAPEDYGYTF
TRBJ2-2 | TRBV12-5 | CASGLGTGRTGELFF
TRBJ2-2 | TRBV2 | CASSDTGGPGTGELFF
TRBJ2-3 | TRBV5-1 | CASSFQLGLTDTQYF
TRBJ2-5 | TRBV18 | CASSPLFGTSGRRETQYF
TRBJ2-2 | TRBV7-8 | CASSLNRRRAKTGELFF
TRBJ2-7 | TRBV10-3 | CAISGSGAGGTPYEQYF
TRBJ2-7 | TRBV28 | CAHHPGWGYEQYF
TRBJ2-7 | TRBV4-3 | CASSQDCEGASYEQYF
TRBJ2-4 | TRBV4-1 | CASSQDRRDTKNIQYF
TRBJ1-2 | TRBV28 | CASTPRTDGYTF
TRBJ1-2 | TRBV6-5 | CASSYTGSLWDGYTF